The clone carrying this T cell receptor beta chain has a handful of counts. After removal of 1 base from V and 7 bases from J, the junction contained 8 bases not matched to a gene. The CDR3 spans 16 residues. Germline V gives CDR1 LGHDT, CDR2 YNNKEL (reference sequence). Assembly of TCR beta libraries relied on iRepertoire HTBI primers together with Arm-PCR of CDR3 regions. TCRdb reanalysed the multiplex PCR reads using MiXCR and keeps one entry per CDR3 protein. This sample has roughly 440,000 distinct CDR3 sequences, with 15% to 20% found just once. This sample is drawn from a study of regulatory T cells in long-lasting Graves disease. The time point denotes: newly diagnosed GD, antithyroid drugs for less than 3 months. RNA isolated from PBMCs was used to make the TCR library. These same records also appear under a second study, on T cells in Graves' hyperthyroidism and ophthalmopathy.

The V and J genes are TRBV3-1 and TRBJ2-2; the match to TRBD1 covers 8 bases. The sample was peripheral blood mononuclear cells (PBMCs), taken at new diagnosis, from a patient treated with antithyroid drugs. The TCR was taken from a woman under 30 with Graves disease. CDR3 residues: CASSQGSRGHIGELFF. CDR3 in DNA: TGTGCCAGCAGCCAAGGCTCCAGGGGGCATATCGGGGAGCTGTTTTTT.